This TCR beta chain is from a study of graft-versus-host responses after intestinal transplantation (dated by TCRdb to the early 2020s). About the full investigation: Recipients received multivisceral, liver-intestinal, or isolated intestinal transplants. All recipients received anti-thymocyte globulin induction followed by maintenance tacrolimus and steroids for around three years. Bulk TCR-beta CDR3 sequencing was used to track graft-versus-host and host-versus-graft alloreactive T cell clones in the graft, circulation and bone marrow after intestinal transplantation. To identify alloreactive clones, pre-transplant mixed lymphocyte reaction products were sequenced and then compared with unstimulated pre-transplant donor and recipient T cells. A cohort of 24 intestinal transplant recipients, including one retransplant, was enrolled, and a few patients lacking pretransplant specimens were excluded. Donor T cell macrochimerism was defined as a peak of at least 4% donor T cells among recipient peripheral blood mononuclear cells. Rather than going through the commercial service, samples from a few later patients were sequenced in-house on an Illumina MiSeq and processed with MiXCR. Broad study findings and their caveats: High GvH to HvG T cell clonal ratios were observed in the allografts of patients with donor T cell macrochimerism. Early after transplant, peak levels of circulating GvH clones were associated with declines in HvG clones. The conclusions were limited by the relatively low number and heterogeneity of the intestinal transplant patients. GvH clones were found in recipient bone marrow, and some of the GvH clones appeared earlier in ileal mucosa or blood, which is consistent with an intestinal mucosal origin.

Taken with the paper, the label for time point translates to: cells obtained before transplantation from donor or recipient. CD3+CD4+ and CD3+CD8+ populations were FACS-sorted from unstimulated pre-transplant donor and recipient cells taken from spleen or lymph nodes. The library was made by the immunoSEQ multiplex PCR assay. For most patients, genomic DNA was isolated with the Qiagen DNeasy Blood and Tissue Kit and sent frozen to Adaptive Biotechnologies for TCR sequencing. High-throughput TCR-beta CDR3 sequencing of genomic DNA from most patients was performed by Adaptive Biotechnologies. Per the source publication's procedure: Adaptive's ImmunoSEQ software was the source of the TCR sequencing data for approximately 18 patients, while a few other patients were processed with MiXCR and VDJtools. To correct CD4 versus CD8 sorting errors, any sequence found in both subsets at a frequency ratio below 5:1 was removed. Because the origin of CDR3 nucleotide sequences shared between donor and recipient could not be assigned, those sequences were removed. At least 2-fold expansion over unstimulated cells and a minimum CFSE-low frequency of 0.002% (template counts) or 0.001% (read counts) were required for clones to be classified as alloreactive. Clones were considered mappable if detected in sequenced pre-transplant spleen, lymph node, or MLR CFSE-low populations of the donor or recipient. The cumulative frequency of alloreactive clones was calculated as a percentage of all sequences, weighted by copy number. As stored in TCRdb, this immuneACCESS dataset retains in-frame rearrangements with V and J assigned. A fraction of the clones does not appear; measured against another copy, unresolved V genes explain less than half of the discrepancy, and the remainder lacks a known reason. For V, J and clone size, that table is used; D and trimming come from the DNA. This sample holds about 64,000 clones; approximately 90% were observed only once. Approximately 1.5% of the sample belongs to the ten largest clones.

V is pared back by 6 bases and J by 0 bases, with 20 bases lying between the germline termini. CDR3 length: 17 amino acids, cysteine to phenylalanine. The retained sequence is limited to the CDR3, 51 bases, with the frame set at the first base. CDR1 and CDR2 are drawn from the germline V gene: ENHRY, SYGVKD. With respect to this clone: Its antigen is unknown. No base qualities exist here, and no much larger clone lies one base off it.

The V and J segments used are TRBV10-3 and TRBJ1-2, with the D gene too uncertain to name. The receptor's source is a human donor who was the organ donor for an intestinal transplant. The sample was unstimulated CD8+ T cells sorted from spleen or lymph node cells, taken before transplant. CDR3 sequence: CAIRTFLFRQANYGYTF. The base sequence is TGTGCCATCAGGACCTTTCTTTTCAGGCAAGCTAACTATGGCTACACCTTC.